This T cell receptor (beta chain) was recovered during a study of blood T cell repertoires in COVID-19. As handled by the study authors: By means of reference gene primer amplification, nucleated cell counts were estimated. Sequenced by immunoSEQ multiplex PCR; TCRdb stores in-frame clones only, minus some. V and J calls and clone size are copied from that table; D and trimming were computed from the DNA. The repertoire holds about 190,000 clones, with under 90% as singletons. This clone was found once. The CDR3 covers 15 residues. CDR1 is SGHKS, CDR2 YYEKEE, per germline (reference sequence). With 4 bases removed from V and 1 base from J, the gap between germline ends came to 11 bases.

Sequenced sample: peripheral blood. The genes are TRBV5-5 and TRBJ2-2, with D perhaps TRBD2 (6 bases). This clonotype was obtained from a man between 35 and 55 years old with acute or convalescent COVID-19. CDR3 DNA sequence: TGTGCCAGCAGCCTGGGACTTAAGAACACCGGGGAGCTGTTTTTT. As protein: CASSLGLKNTGELFF.